The rows below give T cell receptor beta chains drawn from one sample of a study of T cells in Graves' hyperthyroidism and ophthalmopathy. TCRdb fed the multiplex PCR reads into MiXCR, producing one record per CDR3 protein. Of about 590,000 distinct CDR3 sequences listed, around 16% are singletons. Sequencing was performed on blood. The receptors derive from a woman in her 30s with Graves' hyperthyroidism. CDR3s include the opening cysteine and the closing phenylalanine or tryptophan. Each record gives: D gene, J gene, V gene, clone size, CDR3 DNA, CDR3 protein. The D gene is left open where the match is weak. A clone size is listed for some rows: how often the clone was seen (once, few, many), or a class if it is expanded.

- | TRBJ2-4 | TRBV20-1 | - | TGCAGTGCTAGAGTGGGACTAGCCAAAAACATTCAGTACTTC | CSARVGLAKNIQYF
TRBD1 | TRBJ2-2 | TRBV20-1 | few | TGCAGTGCGCAGGCACCGGGACAGGGCACCGGGGAGCTGTTTTTT | CSAQAPGQGTGELFF
- | TRBJ1-1 | TRBV7-9 | many | TGTGCCAGCAGCCCACCCACAGTGATGAACACTGAAGCTTTCTTT | CASSPPTVMNTEAFF
- | TRBJ2-7 | TRBV6-1 | - | TGTGCCAGCAGTGAACGAGTAGGAGGACAGAGACTCGAGCAGTACTTC | CASSERVGGQRLEQYF
- | TRBJ1-1 | TRBV27 | many | TGTGCCAGCAGTTTATCCCCCAGACGGTATGAAGCTTTCTTT | CASSLSPRRYEAFF
TRBD1 | TRBJ1-2 | TRBV20-1 | - | TGCAGTGCTGGGACAGGGAGTAGTGACTATGGCTACACCTTC | CSAGTGSSDYGYTF
TRBD1 | TRBJ2-2 | TRBV20-1 | - | TGCAGTGCTAGCCCCCAAGACAGGGGAACCGGGGAGCTGTTTTTT | CSASPQDRGTGELFF
TRBD2 | TRBJ2-1 | TRBV20-1 | - | TGCAGTGCGACTCTAGCGGGCATCTCCTACAATGAGCAGTTCTTC | CSATLAGISYNEQFF
TRBD2 | TRBJ2-1 | TRBV7-9 | few | TGTGCCAGCAGCCCGAGTCCCGGGACTAGTCTCTCCTACAATGAGCAGTTCTTC | CASSPSPGTSLSYNEQFF
- | TRBJ1-1 | TRBV19 | few | TGTGCCAGTAGTATAGCTCCAGGGGAGGAAGCTGAAGCTTTCTTT | CASSIAPGEEAEAFF
- | TRBJ1-1 | TRBV5-1 | many | TGCGCCAGCAGCTCGGTAGGCGACACTGAAGCTTTCTTT | CASSSVGDTEAFF
- | TRBJ1-1 | TRBV9 | - | TGTGCCAGCAGCGTATACGGCGGAATGAACACTGAAGCTTTCTTT | CASSVYGGMNTEAFF
TRBD2 | TRBJ2-7 | TRBV28 | many | TGTGCCAGCAGTTTAGAGCGGGACTACGAGCAGTACTTC | CASSLERDYEQYF
- | TRBJ1-2 | TRBV29-1 | - | TGCAGCGTAGGGGGGGTCTATGGCTACACCTTC | CSVGGVYGYTF
- | TRBJ2-1 | TRBV7-9 | many | TGTGCCAGCAGCTTCGGGAGTTACTACAATGAGCAGTTCTTC | CASSFGSYYNEQFF
- | TRBJ2-1 | TRBV6-1 | few | TGTGCCAGCAGTTTCCTTGGCGGGCGGGGCTACAATGAGCAGTTCTTC | CASSFLGGRGYNEQFF
- | TRBJ2-6 | TRBV5-1 | - | TGCGCCAGCAGCTTGCCTGACTCTGGGGCCAACGTCCTGACTTTC | CASSLPDSGANVLTF
TRBD2 | TRBJ2-3 | TRBV5-1 | many | TGCGCCAGCAGCTCCGGGACTAGCGACACAGATACGCAGTATTTT | CASSSGTSDTDTQYF
- | TRBJ2-7 | TRBV2 | many | TGTGCCAGCAGTTCAACCTACAGGGTTGTCGAGCAGTACTTC | CASSSTYRVVEQYF
TRBD1 | TRBJ2-3 | TRBV5-1 | few | TGCGCCAGCAGCTGGGGGACAGGACCATTGGGGGGTGATACGCAGTATTTT | CASSWGTGPLGGDTQYF
- | TRBJ2-3 | TRBV4-1 | - | TGCGCCAGCAGCTCTCGGTCCGCGGGATACACAGATACGCAGTATTTT | CASSSRSAGYTDTQYF
- | TRBJ2-7 | TRBV7-9 | - | TGTGCCAGCAGCACCCGAGACGGCCTTCCCTACGAGCAGTACTTC | CASSTRDGLPYEQYF
TRBD1 | TRBJ2-2 | TRBV12-3/TRBV12-4 | many | TGTGCCAGCAGTTACGACAGGGCTGGCACCGGGGAGCTGTTTTTT | CASSYDRAGTGELFF
- | TRBJ2-3 | TRBV29-1 | once | TGCAGCGCTAGACTAGGGGGCAGCACAGATACGCAGTATTTT | CSARLGGSTDTQYF
- | TRBJ1-5 | TRBV28 | - | TGTGCCAGCAGCAGGGTCTACGACAATCAGCCCCAGCATTTT | CASSRVYDNQPQHF
- | TRBJ2-5 | TRBV2 | - | TGTGCCAGCAGTGTGGGTGGGACCCAGTACTTC | CASSVGGTQYF
- | TRBJ1-1 | TRBV28 | many | TGTGCCAGCAGCCTTGGGACTCCTCAGGAGGCTTTCTTT | CASSLGTPQEAFF